These 9 T cell receptor beta chains were all obtained from the same sample, sequenced in a study of blood T cell repertoires in COVID-19. Measured with immunoSEQ multiplex PCR; TCRdb has only the in-frame clones, and not every one. The table lists fewer than 40,000 clones, roughly 84% of them singletons. Material for sequencing was peripheral blood. These receptor sequences come from a man aged 70-80 years with active COVID-19.

The CDR3 sequence: CASSQVLVDVLTF. The CDR3 DNA reads as TGTGCCAGCAGCCAAGTACTAGTAGACGTCCTGACTTTC. V gene TRBV3-1 (or the pseudogene TRBV3-2) combines with J gene TRBJ2-6; D might be TRBD2 (5 bases). V was trimmed by 1 base and J by 11 bases, leaving 9 bases between them. The CDR3 is 13 residues long. CDR1 and CDR2 from the germline V gene are LGHDT and YNNKEL (reference sequence).

This clone was picked up one time. This rearrangement joins TRBV18 to TRBJ2-1, with TRBD2 identical over 11 bases. The germline V gene has CDR1 KGHSH and CDR2 LQKENI. CDR3 size: 17 residues. J gave up 7 bases and V 0 bases, and 8 bases lay outside the gene matches. CDR3 sequence: CASSPPVLAGVLNEQFF. The CDR3, as DNA: TGTGCCAGCTCACCACCGGTACTAGCGGGAGTCTTGAATGAGCAGTTCTTC.

This sequence joins TRBV19 and TRBJ1-5, with D maybe TRBD1 (6 bases). CDR3 size: 17 residues. V was clipped by 6 bases and J by 0 bases, with 18 bases between them. Germline CDR1 LNHDA, CDR2 SQIVND (reference sequence). The CDR3 here is CASSPLPDRYSNQPQHF. CDR3 sequence (DNA): TGTGCCAGTAGCCCCTTACCCGACAGGTATAGCAATCAGCCCCAGCATTTT.

J is TRBJ2-2 and V is TRBV6-5, with D tentatively TRBD1 (6 bases). CDR1 is MNHEY, CDR2 SVGAGI, per germline. Trimming took off 6 bases at V and 7 bases at J, with 12 bases between the two ends. CDR3 length: 13 amino acids. The CDR3 bases are TGTGCCAGCAGGGCCAGGGGTAGCGGGGAGCTGTTTTTT. This encodes CASRARGSGELFF.

J is TRBJ2-3 and V is TRBV7-8, with a tentative D call TRBD1 (5 bases). The germline V gene has CDR1 SGHVS and CDR2 FQNEAQ. The germline V and J ends were trimmed by 1 base and 4 bases, with 12 bases remaining between them. This CDR3 region has 15 residues. The CDR3 reads CASSLVVRTSDTQYF. The DNA for the CDR3 is TGTGCCAGCAGCTTAGTGGTTCGGACATCAGATACGCAGTATTTT.

V is TRBV5-1 and J is TRBJ2-5, with TRBD2 identical over 8 bases. Germline V gene data show CDR1 as SGHRS and CDR2 as YFSETQ. CDR3 size: 16 residues. V lost 0 bases and J lost 1; bases outside the gene matches: 5. The CDR3 reads CASSLGGGGSQETQYF. CDR3 DNA sequence: TGCGCCAGCAGCTTGGGTGGCGGGGGGTCCCAAGAGACCCAGTACTTC.

CDR3 coding DNA: TGCGCCAGCAGCTTGCCCGGGTCGGGCTACGAGCAGTACTTC. Protein sequence: CASSLPGSGYEQYF. The chain carries TRBV5-1 and TRBJ2-7; D not certain. The CDR3 extends over 14 amino acids. The germline CDR1 and CDR2 sequences are SGHRS and YFSETQ. V was pared by 1 base and J by 3 bases, with 11 bases between.

This clone was seen more than once but under ten times. The chain links TRBV12-3 or TRBV12-4 to TRBJ2-5; possibly TRBD2 for D (6 bases). Trimming took 7 bases from V and 4 from J, leaving 13 bases between them. This CDR3 is built from 13 residues. The CDR3 DNA reads as TGTGCCAGCAACGGGGGTAATGGAGAGACCCAGTACTTC. It specifies CASNGGNGETQYF.

The genes are TRBV2 and TRBJ1-2; D gene ambiguous. Germline lookup yields CDR1 SNHLY and CDR2 FYNNEI. The CDR3 runs 14 residues. Trimming took 1 base from V and 4 from J, leaving 10 bases between them. CDR3 nucleotide sequence: TGTGCCAGCAGTGAAGGGGGAGGGTCCTATGGCTACACCTTC. Amino acids: CASSEGGGSYGYTF. The full variable domain, completed using reference TRBV2 and TRBJ1-2, is EPEVTQTPSHQVTQMGQEVILRCVPISNHLYFYWYRQILGQKVEFLVSFYNNEISEKSEIFDDQFSVERPDGSNFTLKIRSTKLEDSAMYFCASSEGGGSYGYTFGSGTRLTVV.